The 24 T cell receptor beta chains below were found in one sample sequenced in a study of cytomegalovirus exposure and HLA in healthy donors. A multiplex PCR was run with 60 Vbeta primers and 13 Jbeta primers. The repertoire was sequenced with immunoSEQ multiplex PCR; TCRdb's copy has only in-frame clones and lacks some. The table shows approximately 180,000 clones, with around 80% occurring only once. The sequenced material came from PBMCs. These receptors all come from a man between 18 and 29 years old in good health and CMV-seronegative.

V usage is TRBV4-3 and J usage is TRBJ2-4, with D perhaps TRBD2 (5 bases). V dropped 0 bases and J dropped 7 bases, with 13 bases sitting between them. Germline values: CDR1 LGHNA, CDR2 YSLEER. This CDR3 contains 15 residues. DNA for the CDR3: TGCGCCAGCAGCCAAGACTGGCTAGCTAACAACATTCAGTACTTC. Translation gives CASSQDWLANNIQYF.

On this clone: Additional DNA sequences in this sample encode the identical CDR3. The rearrangement uses TRBV27 and TRBJ1-2; D may be TRBD1 (6 bases). V was trimmed by 2 bases and J by 2 bases, leaving 6 bases between them. CDR1 MNHEY and CDR2 SMNVEV come from the germline V gene (reference sequence). The CDR3 spans 13 residues. The CDR3 sequence: CASSLQGNYGYTF. The CDR3 nucleotides are TGTGCCAGCAGTTTACAGGGGAACTATGGCTACACCTTC.

A single count supports this clone. The chain links TRBV19 to TRBJ2-5, with D maybe TRBD1 (6 bases). This CDR3 has 14 amino acids. The V end lost 5 bases, the J end lost 5 bases, and 15 bases lay between the germline ends. CDR1 is LNHDA, CDR2 SQIVND, per germline (reference sequence). The CDR3 DNA sequence: TGTGCCAGTAGTTCCCCGCAGGGGTGGGAGACCCAGTACTTC. It is translated as CASSSPQGWETQYF.

This sequence joins TRBV9 and TRBJ2-3, with 7 bases lining up with TRBD2. The CDR3 sequence is 18 residues long. Germline trimming cut 0 bases from V and 4 bases from J; bases unmatched to any gene: 14. The germline CDR1 and CDR2 sequences are SGDLS and YYNGEE. In DNA form, the CDR3 reads TGTGCCAGCAGCGTAGTATGGGGAGGGTATGGGGTTGCAGATACGCAGTATTTT. Translation gives CASSVVWGGYGVADTQYF.

The V call is TRBV19, the J call TRBJ1-1; D remains unclear. Trimming removed 0 bases from V and 1 base from J, with 12 bases in between. The CDR3 length is 16 residues. Looked up from germline, CDR1 is LNHDA and CDR2 is SQIVND (reference sequence). Here the CDR3 reads CASSIDPLLKNTEAFF. Written as DNA, the CDR3 is TGTGCCAGTAGTATAGATCCACTCCTAAAGAACACTGAAGCTTTCTTT. Drawing the rest from reference TRBV19 and TRBJ1-1, the complete variable domain is DGGITQSPKYLFRKEGQNVTLSCEQNLNHDAMYWYRQDPGQGLRLIYYSQIVNDFQKGDIAEGYSVSREKKESFPLTVTSAQKNPTAFYLCASSIDPLLKNTEAFFGQGTRLTVV.

The chain combines TRBV5-4 with TRBJ1-2; maybe TRBD1 (5 bases). The V gene's germline CDR1 is SGHNT and CDR2 YYREEE (reference sequence). Trimming shortened V by 0 bases and J by 4 bases, and 7 bases separated the two germline ends. The CDR3 is 13 residues long. CDR3 residues: CASSLDRFYGYTF. The CDR3 DNA sequence: TGTGCCAGCAGCTTGGACAGGTTCTATGGCTACACCTTC.

The chain employs TRBV11-2 and TRBJ1-2; D remains unclear. V lost 0 bases and J 6 bases, leaving 5 bases between the germline ends. The CDR3 consists of 12 residues. Germline lookup yields CDR1 SGHAT and CDR2 FQNNGV. CDR3 residues: CASSLDPDGYTF. The CDR3 DNA is TGTGCCAGCAGCTTAGATCCCGATGGCTACACCTTC.

The rearrangement joins TRBV5-1 to TRBJ2-3; D remains ambiguous. Trimming left V 0 bases short and J 2 bases short, with 7 bases between. This CDR3 has 14 residues. Germline CDR1 is SGHRS and CDR2 is YFSETQ. The CDR3 region is CASSLGTYTDTQYF. CDR3 DNA: TGCGCCAGCAGCTTGGGCACCTACACAGATACGCAGTATTTT.

This chain joins TRBV5-1 and TRBJ1-3, with D unclear. V was cut by 0 bases and J by 0 bases, with 10 bases left in between. CDR3 size: 16 residues. CDR1 is SGHRS and CDR2 is YFSETQ in the germline V gene. In nucleotides, the CDR3 is TGCGCCAGCAGCTTGGTCGGATCGGGCTCTGGAAACACCATATATTTT. This codes for CASSLVGSGSGNTIYF.

The chain uses TRBV6-1 and TRBJ1-2, with D perhaps matching TRBD1 (6 bases). This CDR3 comprises 14 residues. V gave up 1 base and J gave up 2 bases, with 8 bases separating them. CDR1 and CDR2 (germline): MNHNS, SASEGT. CDR3 nucleotides: TGTGCCAGCAGTGAAGGTACAGGGAACTATGGCTACACCTTC. This codes for CASSEGTGNYGYTF.

Only one count was recorded for this clone. The chain joins TRBV6-6 to TRBJ2-7; maybe TRBD1 (6 bases). Germline CDR1 reads MNHNY; CDR2 reads SVGAGI (reference sequence). The CDR3 extends over 14 amino acids. V was trimmed by 7 bases and J by 2 bases, leaving 15 bases between them. CDR3 coding DNA: TGTGCCAGCACCCTTATAGGGGGACCCTACGAGCAGTACTTC. It encodes CASTLIGGPYEQYF.

The chain joins TRBV9 to TRBJ2-2; no reliable D call. V was cut by 3 bases and J by 1 base, with 7 bases left in between. CDR3 length: 14 residues. From germline, CDR1 is SGDLS and CDR2 YYNGEE. CDR3 in amino acids: CASSAAQNTGELFF. For the CDR3, the DNA is TGTGCCAGCAGCGCTGCGCAGAACACCGGGGAGCTGTTTTTT.

V usage is TRBV5-1 and J usage is TRBJ2-7, with TRBD1 identical over 8 bases. This CDR3 is 15 amino acids long. The V gene end was trimmed by 6 bases and the J gene end by 3 bases; junction bases not matched to a gene: 11. Germline values: CDR1 SGHRS, CDR2 YFSETQ. CDR3 bases: TGCGCCAGCAATCAAGGGTCAGGGGGCTTCTACGAGCAGTACTTC. Residues: CASNQGSGGFYEQYF.

The CDR3 nucleotides are TGTGCCAGCAGGGCCGGGACATACGGAACTGGGGCCAACGTCCTGACTTTC. This encodes CASRAGTYGTGANVLTF. The J gene is TRBJ2-6, the V gene TRBV5-6; the D gene is possibly TRBD1 (6 bases). V was pared by 5 bases and J by 2 bases, with 17 bases between. Germline V gene sequence: CDR1 SGHDT, CDR2 YYEEEE. CDR3 length: 17 residues.

This chain uses TRBV5-1 with TRBJ2-5; D is unresolved. Trimming removed 6 bases from V and 1 base from J, with 7 bases in between. CDR1 and CDR2 from the germline V gene are SGHRS and YFSETQ. CDR3 size: 12 residues. The CDR3 loop reads CASTSSQETQYF. CDR3 nucleotides: TGCGCCAGCACTAGTTCCCAAGAGACCCAGTACTTC.

V is TRBV27 and J is TRBJ1-2; no firm D call. V gave up 3 bases and J gave up 8 bases, with 19 bases separating them. This CDR3 has 15 amino acids. Germline CDR1 is MNHEY and CDR2 is SMNVEV (reference sequence). In DNA, the CDR3 is TGTGCCAGCAGTTTTTTCGACCGACCCATGGGCGGCTACACCTTC. Residues: CASSFFDRPMGGYTF.

The chain carries TRBV7-2 and TRBJ2-3; 8 bases line up with TRBD2. The CDR3 length is 16 residues. From germline, CDR1 is SGHTA and CDR2 FQGNSA. The V gene end was trimmed by 4 bases and the J gene end by 2 bases; junction bases not matched to a gene: 8. DNA of the CDR3: TGTGCCAGCAGCTCCCAATTAGCGGGGAACACAGATACGCAGTATTTT. Translation gives CASSSQLAGNTDTQYF.

This clone was seen more than once but under ten times. V usage is TRBV6-1 and J usage is TRBJ1-5; no clear D gene. Trimming shortened V by 3 bases and J by 5 bases, and 14 bases separated the two germline ends. CDR3 length: 15 amino acids. Germline V lookup: CDR1 MNHNS, CDR2 SASEGT. Here the CDR3 reads CASSDRGYGHQPQHF. The CDR3 DNA follows: TGTGCCAGCAGTGACCGGGGATACGGGCATCAGCCCCAGCATTTT.

The chain carries TRBV11-3 and TRBJ2-1; tentative D call: TRBD1 (5 bases). The V end lost 5 bases, the J end lost 5 bases, and 10 bases lay between the germline ends. The CDR3 length is 13 residues. The V gene's germline CDR1 is SGHNT and CDR2 YENEEA. The CDR3 DNA follows: TGTGCCAGCAGCCTGGCAGGGAACAATGAGCAGTTCTTC. Protein sequence: CASSLAGNNEQFF.

This clone was found once. V is TRBV14 and J is TRBJ2-2; 10 positions agree with TRBD2. The germline V gene has CDR1 SGHDN and CDR2 FVKESK. The J segment lost 5 bases and the V segment lost 2 bases, leaving 8 bases of the junction unmatched. The CDR3 extends over 17 amino acids. CDR3 in amino acids: CASSQFPGLARTGELFF. The CDR3 DNA follows: TGTGCCAGCAGCCAATTCCCGGGACTAGCGAGGACCGGGGAGCTGTTTTTT.

A few counts support this clone. This chain uses TRBV2 with TRBJ2-5; D is perhaps TRBD1 (5 bases). V was clipped by 8 bases and J by 2 bases, with 15 bases between them. CDR1 and CDR2 (germline): SNHLY, FYNNEI. This CDR3 region has 14 residues. CDR3 nucleotide sequence: TGTGCCAGCTCTGGGGCTTTCGGACAAGAGACCCAGTACTTC. Amino acids: CASSGAFGQETQYF.

V usage is TRBV18 and J usage is TRBJ2-2; D unresolved. The germline V gene has CDR1 KGHSH and CDR2 LQKENI. CDR3 length: 14 residues. V shed 1 base and J shed 1 base, with 4 bases lying between them. CDR3 sequence (DNA): TGTGCCAGCTCACCACTCTTGAACACCGGGGAGCTGTTTTTT. Translation: CASSPLLNTGELFF.

This clone was detected a few times. A junction boundary mismatches the germline segment, possibly from a read error. This chain joins TRBV7-7 and TRBJ2-1, with D possibly TRBD2 on 6 matching bases. From germline, CDR1 is SSHAT and CDR2 FNYEAQ (reference sequence). This CDR3 contains 16 residues. CDR3 in amino acids: CASSPSAAGPRNEQFF. CDR3 nucleotides: TGTGCTAGCAGCCCTAGCGCGGCGGGACCCAGAAATGAGCAGTTCTTC.

The rearrangement links TRBV10-2 to TRBJ1-5; 7 bases map to TRBD1. This CDR3 has 15 residues. The ends lost 10 bases at V and 1 base at J; junction bases unmatched: 10. Germline CDR1 is WSHSY and CDR2 is SAAADI. In nucleotides, the CDR3 is TGCGCCACCGAGTCGACAGGGAGCAGCAATCAGCCCCAGCATTTT. Residues: CATESTGSSNQPQHF.